This T cell receptor (beta chain) is from a study of long-term antiretroviral therapy in people with HIV. Assay version v3.0 of immunoSEQ was used, and it was run at survey level. TCRdb keeps only in-frame clones here, not all; method: immunoSEQ multiplex PCR. The sample consists of under 50,000 clones, 86% of them appearing once. The sequence was collected from a woman aged 45 to 65 with HIV. This specimen consisted of unsorted PBMCs, obtained 0.1 years before starting antiretroviral therapy.

CDR3 protein: CASSLVGTPEAFF. Written as DNA, the CDR3 is TGTGCCAGCAGCTTGGTGGGTACTCCTGAAGCTTTCTTT. This chain joins TRBV5-4 and TRBJ1-1; D is uncertain. Germline lookup yields CDR1 SGHNT and CDR2 YYREEE (reference sequence). CDR3 length: 13 residues. V was trimmed by 0 bases and J by 6 bases, leaving 9 bases between them.